This T cell receptor (beta chain) is from a study of cytomegalovirus exposure and HLA in healthy donors. The CDR3 extends over 16 amino acids. The germline CDR1 and CDR2 sequences are SQVTM and ANQGSEA. Losses at the gene ends were 5 bases for V and 0 bases for J; bases not matched to a gene: 8. Use of 60 Vbeta and 13 Jbeta primers characterized the PCR. Sequenced by immunoSEQ multiplex PCR; TCRdb stores in-frame clones only, minus some. The repertoire includes roughly 110,000 clones, 70% to 85% of them detected once, and around 3.4% sits in the top ten. This clonotype originated in a man in his sixties in good health and CMV-seronegative. J is TRBJ1-3 and V is TRBV29-1, with 9 bases identical to TRBD1. The material sequenced was PBMCs. This CDR3 reads CSVTTGGLSSGNTIYF. DNA for the CDR3: TGCAGCGTTACAACAGGGGGCTTGAGCTCTGGAAACACCATATATTTT.